Given below is one T cell receptor (beta chain) in context. V shed 5 bases and J 3 bases; nucleotides not matched to a gene: 3. The CDR3 loop spans 14 amino acids. CDR1 is SGHVS and CDR2 is FNYEAQ in the germline V gene. Using immunoSEQ multiplex PCR, the repertoire was profiled, and TCRdb retains in-frame clones only, with some absent. The sample consists of roughly 73,000 clones, 75% to 85% of them appearing once. This entry belongs to a study of blood T cell repertoires in COVID-19. Study-wide background: The cDNA or gDNA used as material had been derived from T cells, B-cell-depleted T cells, or PBMCs.

This TCR was sampled from a woman aged 70-85 years with acute or convalescent COVID-19. Material for sequencing was peripheral blood. This chain joins TRBV7-6 and TRBJ2-1; 8 bases are a match to TRBD2. CDR3 sequence: CASSPSGLYNEQFF. The CDR3 DNA sequence: TGTGCCAGCAGCCCTAGCGGGCTCTACAATGAGCAGTTCTTC.